This entry lists 32 T cell receptor beta chains sequenced from one sample in a study of beta chain features in type 1 diabetes. These receptors are not linked to any known antigen. Expressed TCRB transcripts were sequenced because the entire RNA isolate underwent reverse transcription. Sequenced by immunoSEQ multiplex PCR; TCRdb stores in-frame clones only, minus some. Of 160,000 or so clones in the sample, around 8.3% are singletons; the top ten hold over 0.45%. Study outcomes and limitations: Within each of all four CD4+ subsets, Type 1 diabetes patients had TCRB CDR3s that were moderately but significantly shorter.

Sequenced sample: central memory CD4+ T cells from blood. The receptors stem from a woman between 18 and 29 years old with type 1 diabetes.

This clone was counted between two and nine times. The CDR3 here is CASSQDPGSSTEAFF. The CDR3 bases are TGCGCCAGCAGCCAAGATCCGGGGAGTAGCACTGAAGCTTTCTTT. The rearrangement links TRBV4-1 to TRBJ1-1; the D is unclear. V was pared by 0 bases and J by 4 bases, with 12 bases between. Looked up from germline, CDR1 is MGHRA and CDR2 is YSYEKL. The CDR3 length is 15 residues.

There are a few counts of this clone. V is TRBV7-2 and J is TRBJ2-3, with unresolved D. The germline gives CDR1 SGHTA, CDR2 FQGNSA. The CDR3 consists of 13 residues. V dropped 5 bases and J dropped 2 bases, with 8 bases sitting between them. In DNA, the CDR3 is TGTGCCAGCAGCCTCAGAAACACAGATACGCAGTATTTT. This translates into CASSLRNTDTQYF.

This clone was picked up a small number of times. V usage is TRBV27 and J usage is TRBJ2-4, with a possible D match to TRBD2 (5 bases). The V gene's germline CDR1 is MNHEY and CDR2 SMNVEV (reference sequence). The CDR3 has 12 amino acids. V was cut by 8 bases and J by 14 bases, with 19 bases left in between. The CDR3, as DNA: TGTGCCAGCCGTGAATACCGGGATATAGAGTACTTC. Amino acids: CASREYRDIEYF.

The rearrangement links TRBV6-5 to TRBJ2-3; 8 bases are shared with TRBD2. Germline V lookup: CDR1 MNHEY, CDR2 SVGAGI. With V trimmed by 6 bases and J by 5 bases, 10 bases remained unmatched. This CDR3 contains 15 residues. As DNA, the CDR3 is TGTGCCAGCAGATACCGGGGGGGGGAGGTAGATACGCAGTATTTT. Translation: CASRYRGGEVDTQYF.

Only a few counts were recorded for this clone. This rearrangement joins TRBV7-9 to TRBJ1-3; D is uncertain. The CDR3 covers 14 residues. The V end was cut by 5 bases, the J end by 0 bases, with 8 bases between. Germline V lookup: CDR1 SEHNR, CDR2 FQNEAQ (reference sequence). The CDR3 DNA sequence: TGTGCCAGCAGCCCACTAAGCTCTGGAAACACCATATATTTT. This gives the protein CASSPLSSGNTIYF.

The chain employs TRBV19 and TRBJ2-5; TRBD2 matches 11 bases. The CDR3 loop spans 15 amino acids. J lost 0 bases, V lost 7 bases, and 4 bases had no gene match. Germline CDR1 LNHDA, CDR2 SQIVND (reference sequence). As DNA, the CDR3 is TGTGCCAGTACCCTGACTAGCGGGAACCAAGAGACCCAGTACTTC. Amino acids: CASTLTSGNQETQYF.

This clone was seen only a few times. V and J are TRBV20-1 and TRBJ2-7, with 8 bases lining up with TRBD2. Trimming removed 7 bases from V and 2 bases from J; junction bases left unmatched: 1. The CDR3 has 11 residues. Germline V gives CDR1 DFQATT, CDR2 SNEGSKA (reference sequence). The CDR3 DNA sequence: TGCAGTGTTAGCGGGACCTACGAGCAGTACTTC. Protein sequence: CSVSGTYEQYF.

The table lists this clone with a few counts. V is TRBV7-2 and J is TRBJ2-5; 8 bases are a match to TRBD1. Germline trimming cut 4 bases from V and 5 bases from J; bases unmatched to any gene: 6. This CDR3 has 14 residues. Germline-derived CDR1 and CDR2 are SGHTA and FQGNSA. CDR3: CASSSRTGLETQYF. The DNA of the CDR3 is TGTGCCAGCAGCTCGAGGACAGGGCTCGAGACCCAGTACTTC.

This clone has just one count. This chain links TRBV11-3 with TRBJ2-1, with D possibly matching TRBD2 (5 bases). Germline CDR1 is SGHNT and CDR2 is YENEEA. Trimming pared 1 base from V and 1 base from J, leaving 8 bases between. This CDR3 is 15 amino acids long. CDR3: CASSLAGRSYNEQFF. Written as DNA, the CDR3 is TGTGCCAGCAGCTTAGCGGGGAGATCCTACAATGAGCAGTTCTTC.

This clone has a handful of counts. The V call is TRBV28, the J call TRBJ2-7; 12 bases match TRBD1. Trimming took 8 bases from V and 1 from J; bases not matched to a gene: 12. Germline-derived CDR1 and CDR2 are MDHEN and SYDVKM. This CDR3 has 17 amino acids. CDR3 bases: TGTGCCAGCTTGGGACAGGGGGCGGCAGGGGATTCCTACGAGCAGTACTTC. This encodes CASLGQGAAGDSYEQYF.

The rearrangement uses TRBV6-5 and TRBJ2-3; possibly TRBD2 for D (7 bases). In germline, CDR1 is MNHEY, CDR2 SVGAGI. This CDR3 comprises 13 residues. V lost 8 bases to trimming and J lost 0 bases, with 9 bases between them. CDR3 nucleotide sequence: TGTGCCAGCCGGGGGGCTAGCACAGATACGCAGTATTTT. Its translation is CASRGASTDTQYF.

The J gene is TRBJ2-2, the V gene TRBV9, with D perhaps matching TRBD2 (6 bases). This CDR3 has 14 residues. Trimming removed 0 bases from V and 7 bases from J, with 10 bases in between. CDR1 is SGDLS, CDR2 YYNGEE, per germline. This CDR3 is CASSVGREIGELFF. The DNA for the CDR3 is TGTGCCAGCAGCGTAGGCCGGGAGATCGGGGAGCTGTTTTTT.

This clone was seen only a few times. The chain is built from TRBV19 and TRBJ1-2, with D maybe TRBD1 (5 bases). CDR3 length: 12 amino acids. V was cut by 6 bases and J by 6 bases, with 11 bases left in between. Germline assignment: CDR1 LNHDA and CDR2 SQIVND (reference sequence). The CDR3 nucleotides read TGTGCCAGTAGCGAAAGGGGCGATGGCTACACCTTC. Translated: CASSERGDGYTF. The variable domain in full, with the rest retrieved from reference TRBV19 and TRBJ1-2, is DGGITQSPKYLFRKEGQNVTLSCEQNLNHDAMYWYRQDPGQGLRLIYYSQIVNDFQKGDIAEGYSVSREKKESFPLTVTSAQKNPTAFYLCASSERGDGYTFGSGTRLTVV.

The chain recombines TRBV19 with TRBJ1-5, with a tentative D call TRBD1 (5 bases). CDR3 length: 16 residues. The V gene lost 9 bases and the J gene lost 7 bases, with 25 bases spanning the gap. The germline V gene encodes CDR1 LNHDA and CDR2 SQIVND (reference sequence). Here the CDR3 DNA reads TGTGCCAGGACCGGACAAAACCCCTTGGCGGGGCAGCCCCAGCATTTT. This codes for CARTGQNPLAGQPQHF.

This clone turned up a few times. The chain carries TRBV9 and TRBJ2-3; 7 bases match TRBD1. This CDR3 is built from 15 residues. The V and J ends lost 1 base and 6 bases, in that order; junction bases with no gene match: 8. CDR1 SGDLS and CDR2 YYNGEE come from the germline V gene. CDR3: CASSVQGDPGDTQYF. Here the CDR3 DNA reads TGTGCCAGCAGCGTACAGGGGGATCCGGGGGATACGCAGTATTTT.

This clone occurred a few times. The chain employs TRBV20-1 and TRBJ1-2, with a tentative D call TRBD1 (6 bases). The V end lost 5 bases, the J end lost 7 bases, and 11 bases lay between the germline ends. This CDR3 spans 11 amino acids. Germline lookup yields CDR1 DFQATT and CDR2 SNEGSKA (reference sequence). CDR3 protein: CSARQVIGYTF. CDR3 nucleotides: TGCAGTGCTCGACAGGTGATTGGCTACACCTTC.

This clone was detected only a few times. The chain uses TRBV7-8 and TRBJ2-1; 8 positions agree with TRBD2. V lost 7 bases, J lost 7 bases, and 9 bases stayed unmatched. The CDR3 covers 14 residues. Germline-derived CDR1 and CDR2 are SGHVS and FQNEAQ. Written as DNA, the CDR3 is TGTGCCAGCAATCGGGAGGGCCAATGGAATGAGCAGTTCTTC. Translated: CASNREGQWNEQFF.

The genes are TRBV6-5 and TRBJ1-2, with D tentatively TRBD1 (6 bases). This CDR3 has 13 amino acids. Germline lookup yields CDR1 MNHEY and CDR2 SVGAGI. Trimming stripped 10 bases from V and 3 bases from J, with 15 bases between. The CDR3 sequence is CATYLDSDYGYTF. The CDR3 nucleotides read TGTGCCACCTACCTGGACAGTGACTATGGCTACACCTTC.

This clone was seen a handful of times. CDR3 protein: CASSSRLAGGSTGELFF. The CDR3 nucleotides read TGTGCCAGCAGCTCGAGACTAGCGGGAGGATCGACCGGGGAGCTGTTTTTT. This chain links TRBV7-2 with TRBJ2-2, with 13 bases matching TRBD2. Trimming at V came to 4 bases and at J to 5 bases, leaving 7 bases not matched to a gene. From germline, CDR1 is SGHTA and CDR2 FQGNSA. The CDR3 has 17 amino acids.

This clone was observed a few times. This rearrangement joins TRBV7-3 to TRBJ1-2, with a possible D match to TRBD1 (5 bases). V was pared by 5 bases and J by 6 bases, with 13 bases between. The CDR3 consists of 13 residues. CDR1 and CDR2 (germline): SGHTA, FQGTGA. The CDR3 region has the DNA TGTGCCAGCAGCCCCGGGGGAGGGGATGGCTACACCTTC. Amino acid sequence: CASSPGGGDGYTF.

The chain's CDR3 is CASSLYLAGGTDTQYF. The CDR3 coding sequence is TGTGCCAGCAGCTTGTACCTAGCGGGAGGCACAGATACGCAGTATTTT. This rearrangement joins TRBV5-4 to TRBJ2-3, with 10 bases identical to TRBD2. V was pared by 1 base and J by 1 base, with 3 bases of the junction left unmatched. The CDR3 runs to 16 residues. Germline values: CDR1 SGHNT, CDR2 YYREEE (reference sequence).

This clone was counted a few times. The rearrangement uses TRBV30 and TRBJ1-1, with 7 bases matching TRBD1. The CDR3 has 13 amino acids. The germline CDR1 and CDR2 sequences are GTSNPN and SVGIG (reference sequence). J was trimmed by 0 bases and V by 5 bases; bases with no gene match: 3. The chain's CDR3 is CAWSRGMNTEAFF. The CDR3 bases are TGTGCCTGGTCCAGGGGGATGAACACTGAAGCTTTCTTT.

The rearrangement joins TRBV7-9 to TRBJ1-5; D not resolved. This CDR3 comprises 15 residues. V lost 5 bases and J lost 0, with 11 bases in between. Per the germline V gene, CDR1 is SEHNR and CDR2 is FQNEAQ (reference sequence). Here the CDR3 reads CASSPGGPSNQPQHF. In DNA form, the CDR3 reads TGTGCCAGCAGCCCGGGAGGGCCTAGCAATCAGCCCCAGCATTTT.

This clone was counted a few times. The chain recombines TRBV2 with TRBJ1-1; D ambiguous. The CDR3 loop spans 13 amino acids. V dropped 7 bases and J dropped 0 bases, with 9 bases sitting between them. Germline V lookup: CDR1 SNHLY, CDR2 FYNNEI. CDR3 coding DNA: TGTGCCAGCAAAGTGCTAATGAACACTGAAGCTTTCTTT. Amino acids: CASKVLMNTEAFF.

The gene calls are TRBV21-1 and TRBJ1-4; the listed D gene, TRBD1, was not tested against the DNA. TRBV21-1 is recorded as a pseudogene. The CDR3 is made up of 13 amino acids. As DNA, the CDR3 is TGTGCCCCCTCTGGACAGTTTAATGAAAAACTGTTTTTT. Its protein product is CAPSGQFNEKLFF.

This clone appeared a few times. V gene TRBV5-4 combines with J gene TRBJ2-5, with D unclear. This CDR3 is 15 amino acids long. Looked up from germline, CDR1 is SGHNT and CDR2 is YYREEE (reference sequence). V shed 2 bases and J shed 4 bases, with 15 bases lying between them. CDR3 in amino acids: CASSFFLNRGETQYF. The CDR3 bases are TGTGCCAGCAGCTTTTTCCTCAACCGAGGAGAGACCCAGTACTTC.

This clone has more than one count but fewer than ten. The chain joins TRBV11-2 to TRBJ1-2, with TRBD1 matching over 7 bases. This CDR3 has 14 residues. Germline V lookup: CDR1 SGHAT, CDR2 FQNNGV. V lost 1 base, J lost 4 bases, and 3 bases stayed unmatched. The CDR3 loop reads CASSLVGTVYGYTF. CDR3 DNA sequence: TGTGCCAGCAGCTTAGTGGGGACAGTCTATGGCTACACCTTC.

This clone appeared a few times. Written as DNA, the CDR3 is TGTGCCAGCAGGGCCTCCGGGACAGGGGTATCCGAGCAGTACTTC. Translating gives CASRASGTGVSEQYF. The chain combines TRBV7-2 with TRBJ2-7; 10 nucleotides agree with TRBD1. Trimming cost V 6 bases and J 6 bases; bases outside gene matches: 11. This CDR3 is 15 amino acids long. CDR1 is SGHTA and CDR2 is FQGNSA in the germline V gene.

This chain links TRBV10-3 with TRBJ2-3; the match to TRBD2 covers 11 bases. Germline CDR1 and CDR2: ENHRY and SYGVKD. Trimming at V came to 3 bases and at J to 4 bases, leaving 0 bases not matched to a gene. The CDR3 is 14 residues long. The CDR3 reads CAISELAGADTQYF. The CDR3 coding sequence is TGTGCCATCAGTGAACTAGCGGGAGCAGATACGCAGTATTTT.

The rearrangement joins TRBV30 to TRBJ2-7; tentative D call: TRBD2 (6 bases). In germline, CDR1 is GTSNPN, CDR2 SVGIG (reference sequence). V lost 0 bases and J 2 bases, leaving 8 bases between the germline ends. This CDR3 spans 13 amino acids. CDR3: CAWSVGEAYEQYF. The CDR3 nucleotides are TGTGCCTGGAGTGTCGGGGAGGCCTACGAGCAGTACTTC.

This chain links TRBV14 with TRBJ2-7; perhaps TRBD1 as D (6 bases). The CDR3 runs 15 residues. Trimming took 0 bases from V and 2 from J, leaving 11 bases between them. Germline V gives CDR1 SGHDN, CDR2 FVKESK. This CDR3 reads CASSQEMRQAYEQYF. CDR3 coding DNA: TGTGCCAGCAGCCAAGAGATGAGACAGGCCTACGAGCAGTACTTC.

V usage is TRBV25-1 and J usage is TRBJ2-3; 13 nucleotides align to TRBD2. Germline CDR1 and CDR2: MGHDK and SYGVNS. The CDR3 consists of 14 residues. V lost 5 bases to trimming and J lost 6 bases; unmatched junction nucleotides: 2. The CDR3 DNA follows: TGTGCCAGCAGTCTGACTAGCGGGAGGGATACGCAGTATTTT. Translating gives CASSLTSGRDTQYF.